This TCR beta chain was sequenced during a study of tumor and adjacent non-tumor tissue in lung cancer. The library came from three nested PCR rounds adapted from ARM-PCR protocols. MiXCR, run by TCRdb on the multiplex PCR reads, gives a single entry per CDR3 protein. The top ten clones hold over 20% of a sample with roughly 65,000 distinct CDR3 sequences, around 60% of them seen once. Trimming stripped 5 bases from V and 4 bases from J, with 6 bases between. The germline CDR1 and CDR2 sequences are SGHDT and YYEEEE. This CDR3 is 11 amino acids long. No cell sorting was done before RNA was extracted from the tissue.

This rearrangement joins TRBV5-6 to TRBJ2-5; no definite D call. The TCR originated in a man aged 45 to 65 with non-small cell lung cancer. The sample consisted of lung tumor tissue. CDR3 in DNA: TGTGCCAGCAGGCGACTAGAGACCCAGTACTTC. Its translation is CASRRLETQYF.